The sequence of this T cell receptor (beta chain) was determined in a study of T cells after yellow fever vaccination. Study outcomes and limitations: It was a weaker secondary response, yet one that peaked faster, at day 5 versus 15. A small share of clonotypes appeared in both CD4 and CD8 compartments.

A 5'RACE template-switching step, the method used to make TCR cDNA, added a universal primer site and UMIs. Each CDR3 protein is one row after TCRdb ran MiXCR on the 5' RACE reads. Of a few hundred thousand distinct CDR3 sequences listed, roughly 4.3% were seen once; the top ten hold about 26%. This clonotype was counted at least ten times. The antigen is not known. The V end was cut by 5 bases, the J end by 6 bases, with 19 bases between. The CDR3 loop spans 14 amino acids. Germline loops: CDR1 DFQATT, CDR2 SNEGSKA (reference sequence). The J gene is TRBJ1-1, the V gene TRBV20-1; D is unclear. The receptor comes from a man between 18 and 35 years old who received the YFV17D yellow fever vaccine. Sequencing used PBMCs, obtained 5 days after the yellow fever booster vaccination. CDR3 protein: CSARRAPAQPEAFF. The CDR3 nucleotides read TGCAGTGCTCGCCGGGCCCCCGCCCAGCCTGAAGCTTTCTTT.